Listed here are 8 T cell receptor beta chains from one sample, sequenced in a study of brain T cells in children with intractable seizures. Some clones are missing from TCRdb's copy, which holds only in-frame ones; the method was immunoSEQ multiplex PCR. The repertoire consists of 110,000 or so clones, with 90% to 95% occurring once and the leading ten covering 3.8%. The specimen was peripheral blood, collected at surgery. The receptors derive from a boy under two years old with hemimegalencephaly and intractable seizures.

The chain is built from TRBV12-5 and TRBJ2-3; D not resolved. Deletions cut 0 bases from V and 11 bases from J, with 6 bases between. CDR1 is LGHNT and CDR2 is FRNRAP in the germline V gene. This CDR3 has 11 amino acids. CDR3 in amino acids: CASGLVYEQYF. CDR3 coding DNA: TGTGCTAGTGGTTTGGTATACGAGCAGTATTTT.

The count of this clone is one. The gene calls are TRBV5-1 and TRBJ2-7; 10 nucleotides line up with TRBD2. After removal of 0 bases from V and 4 bases from J, the junction contained 7 bases not matched to a gene. CDR3 length: 16 amino acids. Germline V gives CDR1 SGHRS, CDR2 YFSETQ. Here the CDR3 reads CASSLVSGRVEYEQYF. CDR3 coding DNA: TGCGCCAGCAGCTTGGTAAGCGGGAGGGTGGAATACGAGCAGTACTTC.

The CDR3 bases are TGTGCCAGCAGTACAGGGTACTCTGGAAACACCATATATTTT. This gives the protein CASSTGYSGNTIYF. The J gene is TRBJ1-3, the V gene TRBV28; D is perhaps TRBD1 (6 bases). The CDR3 contains 14 residues. Germline CDR1 reads MDHEN; CDR2 reads SYDVKM. Trimming shortened V by 5 bases and J by 0 bases, and 8 bases separated the two germline ends.

The chain employs TRBV5-4 and TRBJ1-2; TRBD1 matches at 8 bases. This CDR3 comprises 13 residues. Trimming took 0 bases from V and 5 from J; bases not matched to a gene: 0. Germline V gene lookup returns CDR1 SGHNT and CDR2 YYREEE (reference sequence). CDR3 in DNA: TGTGCCAGCAGCTTGGACAGGGGGTATGGCTACACCTTC. Protein product: CASSLDRGYGYTF.

The gene calls are TRBV6-6 and TRBJ1-2; tentatively, D is TRBD1 (5 bases). Trimming took 5 bases from V and 0 from J, leaving 13 bases between them. The CDR3 covers 15 residues. Germline V gene sequence: CDR1 MNHNY, CDR2 SVGAGI (reference sequence). This CDR3 reads CASSAGTPANYGYTF. CDR3 in DNA: TGTGCCAGCAGTGCCGGGACTCCAGCTAACTATGGCTACACCTTC.

The gene calls are TRBV6-4 and TRBJ2-2; 12 positions agree with TRBD2. The germline CDR1 and CDR2 sequences are MRHNA and SNTAGT. After removal of 0 bases from V and 3 bases from J, the junction contained 5 bases not matched to a gene. There are 18 residues in the CDR3. CDR3 sequence reads: CASSDSTSGSWDTGELFF. As DNA, the CDR3 is TGTGCCAGCAGTGACTCGACTAGCGGGAGTTGGGACACCGGGGAGCTGTTTTTT.

The chain recombines TRBV10-3 with TRBJ2-7; D perhaps matches TRBD2 (7 bases). The CDR3 runs to 15 residues. Looked up from germline, CDR1 is ENHRY and CDR2 is SYGVKD. Trimming took 5 bases from V and 2 from J, leaving 16 bases between them. The CDR3: CAISTRGGGPYEQYF. The DNA for the CDR3 is TGTGCCATCAGTACCCGAGGGGGGGGACCCTACGAGCAGTACTTC.

The V gene is TRBV19, the J gene TRBJ2-6; D possibly corresponds to TRBD1 (6 bases). This CDR3 is 16 amino acids long. Germline V lookup: CDR1 LNHDA, CDR2 SQIVND (reference sequence). Deletions cut 9 bases from V and 0 bases from J, with 15 bases between. This chain's CDR3 is CASTGHISSGANVLTF. The CDR3 DNA reads TGTGCCAGCACGGGACATATCAGCTCTGGGGCCAACGTCCTGACTTTC.